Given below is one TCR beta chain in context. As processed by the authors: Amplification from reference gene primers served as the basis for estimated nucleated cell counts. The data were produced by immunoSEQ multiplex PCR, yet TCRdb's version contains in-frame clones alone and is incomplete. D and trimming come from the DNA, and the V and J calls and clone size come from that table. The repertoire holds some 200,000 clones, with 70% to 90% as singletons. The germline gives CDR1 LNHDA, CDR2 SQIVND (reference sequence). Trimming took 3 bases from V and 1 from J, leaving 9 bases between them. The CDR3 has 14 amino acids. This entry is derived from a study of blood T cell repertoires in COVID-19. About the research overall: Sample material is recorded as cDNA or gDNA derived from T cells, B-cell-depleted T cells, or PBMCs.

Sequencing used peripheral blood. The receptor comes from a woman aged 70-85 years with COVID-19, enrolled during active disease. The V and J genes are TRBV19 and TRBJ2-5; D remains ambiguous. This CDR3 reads CASSMGRIQETQYF. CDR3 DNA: TGTGCCAGTAGTATGGGCAGGATCCAAGAGACCCAGTACTTC.